This T cell receptor beta chain was captured by sequencing in a study of CD8+CD57+ T cells in acquired aplastic anemia (dated by TCRdb to between 2017 and 2018). With regard to the full study: DNA extracted from sorted CD4+ and CD8+ cells had a mean of around 3 ug, with a range of roughly 0.2 to 30 ug. CD8+CD57+ expansion was defined as frequency above the mean frequency observed in healthy subjects.

Genomic DNA was used as template for profiling of TCR beta VDJ combinations and CDR3 sequences. An Illumina HiSeq 2000 was the platform used for TCR repertoire sequencing. Concerning the study's data processing: TRBV/TRBJ rearrangement plots, CDR3 size and DJ length profiles, and Simpson's diversity index were used to evaluate the repertoires. The immunodominant clone was defined as the most abundant DNA sequence in deep sequencing data. CDR3 amino acid sequences were checked for sharing between subjects and were compared against published repertoires and the VDJdb database. The public sequencing data were trimmed at Q25 with fastp and processed into clonotypes with MiXCR by TCRdb, which kept only in-frame beta chains. Identical CDR3 protein sequences are pooled into one entry, listed with their most common genes and DNA. None of the V and J calls come from the authors' own analysis; TCRdb made them. This sample comprises 200,000 to 300,000 distinct CDR3 sequences, 40% to 50% of them detected only once. 7% to 10% of the sample rests with the top ten.

Broader findings and caveats from the paper: Some 27 CD8+ CDR3 sequences were found in both patients and controls but appeared to be highly expressed in patients and within the immunodominant clones of the patients. Between patients and healthy controls, no significant difference in CD8+ Simpson's diversity was found (P=0.060).

Cut back by 5 bases and 5 bases, the V and J ends lie 10 bases apart. The germline V gene (reference sequence) gives CDR1 as LNHNV and CDR2 as YYDKDF. The CDR3 runs 14 residues from the cysteine to the phenylalanine. Of the read, only the CDR3 DNA is kept; its 42 bases are in frame from base 1. The patients picked for sequencing were ones in whom flow cytometry had shown an expansion of CD8+CD57+ cells. Every patient had a diagnosis of severe acquired aplastic anemia based on International Study of Aplastic Anemia and Agranulocytosis and Camitta criteria. At the time blood was sampled, none of the patients had received any therapy. The study deep-sequenced TCR repertoires of sorted CD4+ and CD8+ blood T cells from severe aplastic anemia patients and healthy subjects. Patients were enrolled under clinicaltrials.gov protocols 00001620, 01623167, 00001397, 00071045, 00081523 and 00961064 in the USA. Ficoll-Paque density gradient centrifugation was used to isolate peripheral blood mononuclear cells. Before DNA was extracted, CD4+ and CD8+ T cells were sorted using either FACS or magnetic beads.

Details on this clonotype: Its specific antigen is unknown. No much larger clone exists at a distance of one base, and base qualities are not known.

This clonotype was sampled from a human donor with aplastic anemia. What was sequenced was sorted CD4+, CD8+, or CD8+CD57+ T cells (not recorded which) from PBMCs. Recombination joined TRBV15 with TRBJ1-6; TRBD1 might be the D gene, on 5 matching bases. The bases read TGTGCCACCAGCTCCGAGGGGAATAATTCACCCCTCCACTTT. Translated, it gives CATSSEGNNSPLHF.